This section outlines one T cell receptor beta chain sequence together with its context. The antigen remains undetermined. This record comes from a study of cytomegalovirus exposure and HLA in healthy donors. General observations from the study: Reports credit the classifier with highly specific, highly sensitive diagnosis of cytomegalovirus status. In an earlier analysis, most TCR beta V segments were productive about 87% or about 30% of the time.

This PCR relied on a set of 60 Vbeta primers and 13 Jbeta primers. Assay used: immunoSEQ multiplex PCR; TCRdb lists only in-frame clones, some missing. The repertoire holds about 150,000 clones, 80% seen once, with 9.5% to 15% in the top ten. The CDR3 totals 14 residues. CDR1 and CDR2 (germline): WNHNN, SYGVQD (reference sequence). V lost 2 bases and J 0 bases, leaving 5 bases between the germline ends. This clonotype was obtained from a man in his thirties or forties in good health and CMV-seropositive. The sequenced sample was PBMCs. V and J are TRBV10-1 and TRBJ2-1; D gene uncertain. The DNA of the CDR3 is TGCGCCAGCAGTGAGACTTTCTCCTACAATGAGCAGTTCTTC. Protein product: CASSETFSYNEQFF.